The T cell receptor beta chain under discussion was sequenced for a study of identical twins. The study, taken as a whole, reports: A cross-sectional statistical analysis, not follow-up of the same donors, supported the conclusions.

A few counts support this clonotype. Its antigen is not known. V was shortened by 8 bases and J by 4 bases, with 7 bases between the two germline ends. Germline V gene lookup returns CDR1 SNHLY and CDR2 FYNNEI. The CDR3 contains 11 residues. TCRdb analysed the 5' RACE reads with MiXCR anew, one entry per CDR3 protein. The sample has 150,000 or so distinct CDR3 sequences; under 4.5% are singletons. Sequenced input: memory T cells sorted from blood. The chain uses TRBV2 and TRBJ2-3; no clear D gene. This sequence was found in a man aged 18 to 35 in good health. CDR3 residues: CASAVADTQYF. The DNA of the CDR3 is TGTGCCAGCGCTGTAGCAGATACGCAGTATTTT.